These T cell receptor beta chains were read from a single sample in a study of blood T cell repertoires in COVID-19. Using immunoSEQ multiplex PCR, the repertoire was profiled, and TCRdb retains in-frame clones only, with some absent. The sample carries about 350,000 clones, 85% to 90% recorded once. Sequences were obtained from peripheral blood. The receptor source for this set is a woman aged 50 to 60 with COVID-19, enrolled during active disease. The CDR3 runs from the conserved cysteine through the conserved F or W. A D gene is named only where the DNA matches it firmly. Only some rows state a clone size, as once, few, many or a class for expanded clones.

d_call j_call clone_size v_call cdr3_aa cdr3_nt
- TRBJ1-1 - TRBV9 CASSDRGGANTEAFF TGTGCCAGCAGCGACCGGGGGGGAGCAAACACTGAAGCTTTCTTT
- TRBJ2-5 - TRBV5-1 CASSLDDRQETQYF TGCGCCAGCAGCTTGGATGACAGACAAGAGACCCAGTACTTC
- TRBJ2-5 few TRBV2 CASSDITYKGETQYF TGTGCCAGCAGTGATATAACTTATAAGGGGGAGACCCAGTACTTC
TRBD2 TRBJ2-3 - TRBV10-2 CASSEGREYTDTQYF TGCGCCAGCAGTGAGGGGAGGGAGTACACAGATACGCAGTATTTT
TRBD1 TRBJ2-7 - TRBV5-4 CASSLTGGGIYEQYF TGTGCCAGCAGCTTGACAGGGGGTGGAATCTACGAGCAGTACTTC
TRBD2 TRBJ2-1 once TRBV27 CASSRSSGAGFSYNEQFF TGTGCCAGCAGTAGGTCTAGCGGAGCGGGATTCTCCTACAATGAGCAGTTCTTC
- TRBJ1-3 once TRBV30 CAWITDSGNTIYF TGTGCCTGGATTACAGACTCTGGAAACACCATATATTTT
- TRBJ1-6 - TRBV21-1 CASSKVHKTPYNSPLHF TGTGCCAGCAGCAAAGTTCACAAGACACCCTATAATTCACCCCTCCACTTT
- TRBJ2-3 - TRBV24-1 CATSPQGVSTDTQYF TGTGCCACCAGCCCCCAGGGTGTGAGCACAGATACGCAGTATTTT
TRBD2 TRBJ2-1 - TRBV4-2 CASRGLAGGGNEQFF TGTGCCAGCAGGGGTCTAGCGGGAGGGGGGAATGAGCAGTTCTTC
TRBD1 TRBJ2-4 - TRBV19 CASSKTGVKNIQYF TGTGCCAGTAGTAAGACAGGGGTCAAAAACATTCAGTACTTC
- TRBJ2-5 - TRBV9 CASTRGGGSLQETQYF TGTGCCAGCACACGCGGGGGCGGGAGCCTACAAGAGACCCAGTACTTC
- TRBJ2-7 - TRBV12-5 CASGPPDRLSRFYEQYF TGTGCTAGTGGTCCCCCAGACCGACTTTCTCGCTTCTACGAGCAGTACTTC
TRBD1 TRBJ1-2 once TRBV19 CASSPRDRVLAGYTF TGTGCCAGTAGTCCTCGGGACAGGGTACTTGCTGGCTACACCTTC
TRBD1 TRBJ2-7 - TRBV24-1 CATSGAGTGVGEQYF TGTGCCACCAGTGGCGCTGGGACAGGGGTCGGGGAGCAGTACTTC
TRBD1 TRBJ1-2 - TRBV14 CASSQVPGQGAEDPYGYTF TGTGCCAGCAGCCAAGTACCGGGACAGGGGGCCGAGGACCCCTATGGCTACACCTTC
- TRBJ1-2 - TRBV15 CATSRGGGQVLWYGYTF TGTGCCACCAGCAGAGGCGGGGGGCAGGTCCTATGGTATGGCTACACCTTC
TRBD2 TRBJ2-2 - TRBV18 CASSPPASGRENTGELFF TGTGCCAGCTCACCACCAGCTAGCGGGAGAGAGAACACCGGGGAGCTGTTTTTT
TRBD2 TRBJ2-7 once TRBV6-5 CASSYSQRDYSYEQYF TGTGCCAGCAGTTACTCCCAGCGGGATTATTCCTACGAGCAGTACTTC
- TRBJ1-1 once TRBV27 CASRGWISGTEAFF TGTGCCAGCCGAGGGTGGATTTCGGGCACTGAAGCTTTCTTT
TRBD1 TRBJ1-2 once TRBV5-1 CASSLGDRTYGYTF TGCGCCAGCAGCTTGGGGGACAGGACCTATGGCTACACCTTC
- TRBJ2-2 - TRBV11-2 CASSLVRGNTGELFF TGTGCCAGCAGCTTAGTCAGGGGGAACACCGGGGAGCTGTTTTTT
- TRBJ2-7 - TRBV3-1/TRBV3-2 CASSQQGSYEQYF TGTGCCAGCAGCCAACAGGGGTCCTACGAGCAGTACTTC
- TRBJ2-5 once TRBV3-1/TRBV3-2 CASSQEQTLGETQYF TGTGCCAGCAGCCAAGAACAGACCCTTGGGGAGACCCAGTACTTC
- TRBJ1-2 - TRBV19 CASSIPAGTDGYTF TGTGCCAGTAGTATCCCGGCAGGGACTGATGGCTACACCTTC
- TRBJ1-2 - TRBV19 CASSVTGTGGYTF TGTGCCAGTAGTGTCACAGGGACGGGAGGCTACACCTTC
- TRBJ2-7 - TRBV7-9 CASSWVGGQSYEQYF TGTGCCAGCAGCTGGGTAGGAGGACAGTCCTACGAGCAGTACTTC
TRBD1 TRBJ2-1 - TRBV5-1 CASSSGQGYNEQFF TGCGCCAGCAGCTCGGGACAGGGGTACAATGAGCAGTTCTTC
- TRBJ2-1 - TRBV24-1 CALPYPHEQFF TGTGCCCTACCTTATCCGCATGAGCAGTTCTTC
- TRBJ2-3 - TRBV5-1 CASTRWLAGVGDTQYF TGCGCCAGCACAAGGTGGCTAGCCGGGGTTGGAGATACGCAGTATTTT
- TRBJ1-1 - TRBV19 CASSIRGVNTEAFF TGTGCCAGTAGTATCCGCGGCGTGAACACTGAAGCTTTCTTT
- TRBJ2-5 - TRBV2 CASHRDQETQYF TGTGCCAGCCACCGGGACCAAGAGACCCAGTACTTC
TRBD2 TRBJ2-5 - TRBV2 CASSEGEASGSGETQYF TGTGCCAGCAGTGAAGGGGAGGCTAGCGGGAGTGGAGAGACCCAGTACTTC
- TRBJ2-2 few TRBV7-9 CASSRLQGPAGELFF TGTGCCAGCAGCCGACTCCAGGGCCCCGCCGGGGAGCTGTTTTTT
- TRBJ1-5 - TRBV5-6 CASSLDGRANQPQHF TGTGCCAGCAGCTTGGACGGCAGGGCTAATCAGCCCCAGCATTTT
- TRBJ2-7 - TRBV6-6 CASSYPGAYEQYF TGTGCCAGCAGTTACCCCGGGGCCTACGAGCAGTACTTC
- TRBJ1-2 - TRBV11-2 CASSLDRAYGYTF TGTGCCAGCAGCTTAGACAGGGCCTATGGCTACACCTTC
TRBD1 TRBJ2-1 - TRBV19 CASSQDRGLLNEQFF TGTGCCAGTAGCCAGGACAGGGGGCTGCTCAATGAGCAGTTCTTC
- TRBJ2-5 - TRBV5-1 CASTSVGGLGETQYF TGCGCCAGCACCTCGGTGGGGGGGCTAGGAGAGACCCAGTACTTC
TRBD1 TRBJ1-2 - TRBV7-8 CASSSRQGSYGYTF TGTGCCAGCAGCTCCCGACAGGGCTCCTATGGCTACACCTTC
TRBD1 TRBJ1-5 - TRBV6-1 CASSVPGQGGRQPQHF TGTGCCAGCAGTGTACCGGGACAGGGTGGCCGTCAGCCCCAGCATTTT